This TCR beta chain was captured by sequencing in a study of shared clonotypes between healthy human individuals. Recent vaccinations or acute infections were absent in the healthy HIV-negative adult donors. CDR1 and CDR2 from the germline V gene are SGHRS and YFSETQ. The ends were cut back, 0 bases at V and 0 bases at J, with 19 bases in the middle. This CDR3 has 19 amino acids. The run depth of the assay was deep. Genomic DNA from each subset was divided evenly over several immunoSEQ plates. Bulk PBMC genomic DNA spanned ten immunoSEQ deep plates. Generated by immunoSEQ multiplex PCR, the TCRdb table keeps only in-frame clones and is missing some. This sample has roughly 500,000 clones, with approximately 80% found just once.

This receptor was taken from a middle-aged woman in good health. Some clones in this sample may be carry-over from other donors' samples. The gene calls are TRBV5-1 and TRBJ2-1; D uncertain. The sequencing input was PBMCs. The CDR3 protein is CASSLASSGGGSSYNEQFF. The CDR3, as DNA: TGCGCCAGCAGCTTGGCTTCCAGTGGCGGCGGAAGCTCCTACAATGAGCAGTTCTTC.